The 4 T cell receptor beta chains given below trace back to one sample, sequenced in a study of human T cells and chemical hapten exposure. The time point is: pre-sensitization, week 0. Treatment here: therapeutic diphenylcyclopropenone sensitization with weekly scalp DPC. TCRdb processed the RACE reads anew with MiXCR; each CDR3 protein has one entry. The data contain about 80,000 distinct CDR3 sequences, about 14% of them singletons. Specimen: whole blood, collected in connection with sensitization to the hapten diphenylcyclopropenone (DPC). Receptors were obtained from a woman in her forties or fifties with alopecia areata. Some clones in this sample may be carry-over from other donors' samples.

This clonotype was seen a few times. This chain connects TRBV19 to TRBJ2-3; the D gene is possibly TRBD1 (5 bases). The CDR3 covers 12 residues. The V gene's germline CDR1 is LNHDA and CDR2 SQIVND (reference sequence). Trimming shortened V by 5 bases and J by 7 bases, and 10 bases separated the two germline ends. CDR3 nucleotide sequence: TGTGCCAGTAGTTCCCGACAGAATACGCAGTATTTT. As protein: CASSSRQNTQYF.

This chain joins TRBV3-1 and TRBJ1-2; maybe TRBD1 (6 bases). There are 12 residues in the CDR3. Germline assignment: CDR1 LGHDT and CDR2 YNNKEL (reference sequence). The germline V and J ends were trimmed by 8 bases and 3 bases, with 10 bases remaining between them. In DNA form, the CDR3 reads TGTGCCAGCGGAGGACAGCACTATGGCTACACCTTC. Its protein product is CASGGQHYGYTF.

The chain has TRBV12-3 or TRBV12-4 and TRBJ2-2; D gene uncertain. Deletions cut 3 bases from V and 1 base from J, with 6 bases between. This CDR3 is 14 amino acids long. In DNA form, the CDR3 reads TGTGCCAGCAGTTTTTACCTGAACACCGGGGAGCTGTTTTTT. Translated: CASSFYLNTGELFF.

In its sample, this clonotype was seen many times. The gene calls are TRBV19 and TRBJ2-1; D is unresolved. The CDR3 loop spans 14 amino acids. Trimming shortened V by 3 bases and J by 4 bases, and 10 bases separated the two germline ends. Per germline, CDR1 LNHDA and CDR2 SQIVND (reference sequence). The CDR3 DNA follows: TGTGCCAGTAGTATTGGTGTCAGTTACAATGAGCAGTTCTTC. Translating it yields CASSIGVSYNEQFF. Supplemented by reference TRBV19 and TRBJ2-1, the full variable domain reads DGGITQSPKYLFRKEGQNVTLSCEQNLNHDAMYWYRQDPGQGLRLIYYSQIVNDFQKGDIAEGYSVSREKKESFPLTVTSAQKNPTAFYLCASSIGVSYNEQFFGPGTRLTVL.